This T cell receptor beta chain is from a study of glioma-infiltrating T cells after dendritic cell vaccination listed by TCRdb under 2016. Study-level background: The cohort comprised 15 glioblastoma patients from Phase I and II dendritic cell vaccination trials, 9 newly diagnosed and 6 with recurrent disease. To make the vaccine, monocyte-derived dendritic cells were cultured for approximately 7 days with IL-4 and GM-CSF and then pulsed overnight with autologous tumor lysate. Survival after dendritic cell vaccination was correlated with TCR sequencing metrics, including TIL content and tumor-blood repertoire overlap. Between 2003 and 2012, the patients were given dendritic cell vaccination pulsed with autologous tumor lysate. Deep sequencing of TCR beta CDR3 regions was used to quantify tumor-infiltrating lymphocyte content and compare tumor and blood repertoires in dendritic cell-vaccinated glioblastoma patients. Each patient got three intradermal injections of the dendritic cell vaccine, spaced at biweekly intervals, in the arm below the axilla. Study-level results and caveats: TCR clonality showed no direct relationship with survival, which suggests that a diverse polyclonal response may matter. Higher estimated pretreatment TIL content predicted longer time to progression and overall survival after dendritic cell vaccination. The cohort was small and heterogeneous, only a few patients had full blood and tumor sets, and even fewer had initial-recurrent tumor pairs. The three-group TCR overlap response model was characterized as speculative, and prospective validation of the model was stated to be required.

The CDR3 contains 13 residues, cysteine and phenylalanine counted. The DNA shown is the 39-base CDR3, in frame from base 1. V trim: 8 bases; J trim: 8 bases; unmatched bases: 7. CDR1 SNHLY and CDR2 FYNNEI were looked up in the germline V gene. The meaning of the sample's time point label: after dendritic cell vaccination, including at tumor progression/relapse. Selection of patients required sufficient residual fresh-frozen tumor tissue and over two years of available survival data. An isocitrate dehydrogenase mutation was not carried by any of the glioblastoma patients, although molecular status was otherwise variable. PBMC were collected before vaccination, two weeks after the third vaccination, and at tumor progression if tumor progression occurred. The Qiagen DNeasy Blood extraction Kit was used for extraction of genomic DNA. In regard to this clone: The antigen this receptor binds is unknown. No qualities accompany the bases; no much larger clone lies one base away.

Using the immunoSEQ assay, TCRB CDR3 regions were amplified from roughly 1.9 micrograms of genomic DNA, or from all available DNA when less than that was on hand. For multiplex PCR, 60 forward primers for TCR V beta segments and 13 reverse primers for J beta segments were used. Synthetic control templates were spiked into each sample at limiting dilution to estimate reads per starting template. The Illumina HiSeq System generated sequencing reads of 87 bp. In the paper's pipeline: PCR and sequencing errors were removed by a nearest neighbor algorithm that merged closely related sequences. TCR overlap was measured as the percentage of unique tumor TCR beta sequences also present in the same patient's peripheral blood. Drawn from immuneACCESS, this table holds only the in-frame rearrangements with V and J called that TCRdb kept. Clones are partly lost; checked studies trace under half to an unresolved V gene and leave the rest unexplained. D and trimming were read from the DNA, whereas the V and J calls and clone size are those reported in that table. This sample gives tens of thousands of clones in total; approximately 83% of them show up just once. Clones ranked in the top ten supply approximately 15% of the sample.

The TCR originated in a human donor with glioblastoma. This sample comprised blood, obtained after dendritic cell vaccination. This sequence uses TRBV2 and TRBJ1-4; 8 nucleotides in the junction match TRBD1. The CDR3: CASVGQVEEKLFF. The sequenced DNA: TGTGCCAGCGTGGGACAGGTCGAGGAAAAACTGTTTTTT.